This T cell receptor (beta chain) was sequenced in a study of T cell responses to AZD1222 COVID-19 vaccine. Method: immunoSEQ multiplex PCR; TCRdb's copy keeps in-frame clones and lacks some. The sample carries 90,000 to 120,000 clones, roughly nine tenths recorded once. The V gene lost 0 bases and the J gene lost 5 bases, with 14 bases spanning the gap. The CDR3 totals 15 residues. CDR1 LGHDT and CDR2 YNNKEL come from the germline V gene (reference sequence). The TCR sequence derives from an adult in good health. Material: peripheral blood, obtained on day 0 of MenACWY control vaccination. V gene TRBV3-1 (or the pseudogene TRBV3-2) combines with J gene TRBJ2-7; D may be TRBD1 or TRBD2 (5 bases each). The DNA of the CDR3 is TGTGCCAGCAGCCAAGATTTGGGGCGGGTCAACGAGCAGTACTTC. Its protein is CASSQDLGRVNEQYF.